This TCR beta chain emerged from a study of cytomegalovirus exposure and HLA in healthy donors. Findings and caveats of the study: Indistinguishable V segments, including TRBV6-2 and TRBV6-3, were excluded.

A remark on this clone: Its specificity is not known.

Primers for the PCR totalled 60 Vbeta and 13 Jbeta. Clones were read by immunoSEQ multiplex PCR, and TCRdb kept only the in-frame ones, dropping some. This repertoire shows some 110,000 clones, over 60% found once; its top ten account for about 13%. CDR1 is SGHVS and CDR2 is FQNEAQ in the germline V gene. Between the trimmed V and J ends, which lost 2 bases and 1 base, there was a span of 9 bases. The CDR3 loop spans 15 amino acids. The chain links TRBV7-8 to TRBJ1-5; possible D gene TRBD1, 5 bases. Material for sequencing was PBMCs. This receptor was taken from a woman aged 40 to 50 in good health and CMV-seropositive. The CDR3 is CASSLRGLSNQPQHF. DNA of the CDR3: TGTGCCAGCAGCTTACGGGGACTAAGCAATCAGCCCCAGCATTTT.